Each of the 16 T cell receptor beta chains below was sequenced from the same sample in a study of breast tumors, draining lymph nodes, adjacent tissues. The lymph nodes were axillary draining lymph nodes from breast cancer patients. TCRdb analysed the multiplex PCR reads with MiXCR anew, one entry per CDR3 protein. The sample carries around 140,000 distinct CDR3 sequences, 20% to 25% recorded once. Sequencing used axillary lymph node tissue. All receptors come from a female donor with breast cancer. Some clones in this sample may be carry-over from other donors' samples.

This clonotype showed up many times. This chain uses TRBV12-3 or TRBV12-4 with TRBJ1-5; 8 bases line up with TRBD1. The CDR3 spans 15 residues. The ends lost 5 bases at V and 5 bases at J; junction bases unmatched: 8. CDR3 residues: CASSGGQGFYQPQHF. DNA of the CDR3: TGTGCCAGCAGTGGTGGACAGGGTTTTTATCAGCCCCAGCATTTT.

Notes on this clonotype: Just one base apart from a much larger clone, this may be a read error. The chain combines TRBV6-1 with TRBJ2-2; 9 bases are shared with TRBD1. This CDR3 has 17 residues. The V and J ends lost 7 bases and 5 bases, in that order; junction bases with no gene match: 14. Per germline, CDR1 MNHNS and CDR2 SASEGT. CDR3 nucleotide sequence: TGTGCCAGCAACCCGACCGGGACAGGGATTCCTACCGGGGAGCTGTTTTTT. It yields the protein CASNPTGTGIPTGELFF.

This clonotype was recorded many times. The chain uses TRBV19 and TRBJ2-2; possible D gene TRBD2, 5 bases. V dropped 5 bases and J dropped 7 bases, with 11 bases sitting between them. The CDR3 extends over 13 amino acids. From germline, CDR1 is LNHDA and CDR2 SQIVND (reference sequence). The CDR3 sequence is CASSDGVYGELFF. CDR3 in DNA: TGTGCCAGTAGTGACGGGGTCTACGGGGAGCTGTTTTTT.

This clonotype was seen at least ten times. V usage is TRBV4-1 and J usage is TRBJ2-5; 7 positions match TRBD2. Germline V gene lookup returns CDR1 MGHRA and CDR2 YSYEKL. V lost 0 bases and J lost 5; bases outside the gene matches: 12. This CDR3 has 17 residues. This CDR3 reads CASSQEGKRTSPETQYF. CDR3 bases: TGCGCCAGCAGCCAAGAGGGGAAAAGGACTAGTCCGGAGACCCAGTACTTC.

This clonotype was seen repeatedly, ten times or more. This chain uses TRBV5-1 with TRBJ2-2; the D is unclear. The germline gives CDR1 SGHRS, CDR2 YFSETQ. The CDR3 covers 13 residues. Trimming took 2 bases from V and 7 from J, leaving 9 bases between them. Written as DNA, the CDR3 is TGCGCCAGCAGCTTCGAAGGAATCGGGGAGCTGTTTTTT. Amino acids: CASSFEGIGELFF.

Many counts were recorded for this clonotype. The J gene is TRBJ2-1, the V gene TRBV29-1; 14 bases align to TRBD2. The CDR3 sequence is 14 residues long. Germline loops: CDR1 SQVTM, CDR2 ANQGSEA. V shed 7 bases and J 9 bases; nucleotides not matched to a gene: 8. CDR3 residues: CSGRLAGGLGEQFF. The CDR3 coding sequence is TGCAGCGGGCGACTAGCGGGAGGGCTTGGTGAGCAGTTCTTC.

This clonotype has at least ten counts. The chain links TRBV7-8 to TRBJ1-3, with D tentatively TRBD1 (5 bases). This CDR3 is 17 amino acids long. Germline V gene lookup returns CDR1 SGHVS and CDR2 FQNEAQ. The V gene lost 0 bases and the J gene lost 1 base, with 13 bases spanning the gap. The CDR3 coding sequence is TGTGCCAGCAGCTTAGCTGGGGGAGGGGTATCTGGAAACACCATATATTTT. It specifies CASSLAGGGVSGNTIYF.

For this clonotype: A much larger clone lies one base from this, so it may be a read error. Here the CDR3 omits its conserved ending phenylalanine or tryptophan, so a read error is the likely source. V and J are TRBV4-3 and TRBJ2-3, with 10 bases matching TRBD2. The trim removed 4 bases at V and 2 bases at J, leaving 3 bases unmatched. The germline V gene has CDR1 LGHNA and CDR2 YSLEER. The CDR3 length is 15 residues. CDR3 amino acids: CASSLSGRATDTQYI. CDR3 nucleotide sequence: TGCGCCAGCAGCCTGAGCGGGAGGGCCACAGATACGCAGTATATT.

This clonotype came up a few times. V and J are TRBV3-1 and TRBJ2-6; 11 bases are shared with TRBD2. Germline V CDR1 and CDR2: LGHDT, YNNKEL (reference sequence). The V gene end was trimmed by 4 bases and the J gene end by 4 bases; junction bases not matched to a gene: 6. The CDR3 is 17 amino acids. The CDR3 here is CASSPSGRLRGANVLTF. CDR3 nucleotides: TGTGCCAGCAGCCCTAGCGGGAGGCTGCGGGGGGCCAACGTCCTGACTTTC. The whole variable domain, remainder taken from reference TRBV3-1 and TRBJ2-6, is DTAVSQTPKYLVTQMGNDKSIKCEQNLGHDTMYWYKQDSKKFLKIMFSYNNKELIINETVPNRFSPKSPDKAHLNLHINSLELGDSAVYFCASSPSGRLRGANVLTFGAGSRLTVL.

This clonotype was counted ten times or more. The rearrangement uses TRBV3-1 and TRBJ2-1; TRBD2 aligns across 9 bases. Losses at the gene ends were 2 bases for V and 5 bases for J; bases not matched to a gene: 4. The germline V gene encodes CDR1 LGHDT and CDR2 YNNKEL (reference sequence). This CDR3 contains 15 residues. Here the CDR3 DNA reads TGTGCCAGCAGCCAAACCGGACTAGCGCACAATGAGCAGTTCTTC. Its translation: CASSQTGLAHNEQFF.

This clonotype was counted at least ten times. The chain recombines TRBV7-8 with TRBJ2-1; 7 bases map to TRBD1. The CDR3 extends over 13 amino acids. Per germline, CDR1 SGHVS and CDR2 FQNEAQ. Losses at the gene ends were 6 bases for V and 7 bases for J; bases not matched to a gene: 6. DNA of the CDR3: TGTGCCAGCAGTTCATCCAGGGGGAATGAGCAGTTCTTC. Translated, it gives CASSSSRGNEQFF.

The chain's CDR3 is CASGTGYQETQYF. In DNA form, the CDR3 reads TGTGCCTCCGGGACAGGGTACCAAGAGACCCAGTACTTC. The J gene is TRBJ2-5, the V gene TRBV6-2 or TRBV6-3; 9 nucleotides agree with TRBD1. This CDR3 is 13 amino acids long. With V trimmed by 11 bases and J by 0 bases, 4 bases remained unmatched. Germline-derived CDR1 and CDR2 are MNHEY and SVGEGT.

The chain combines TRBV6-1 with TRBJ1-5, with D possibly TRBD1 on 5 matching bases. CDR1 is MNHNS, CDR2 SASEGT, per germline. There are 15 residues in the CDR3. The V end lost 1 base, the J end lost 2 bases, and 9 bases lay between the germline ends. The CDR3 reads CASSEVQGRNQPQHF. The DNA for the CDR3 is TGTGCCAGCAGTGAAGTCCAGGGTCGCAATCAGCCCCAGCATTTT.

Remarks on this clonotype: This may be a read error, as it is one base from a much larger clone. This chain joins TRBV11-2 and TRBJ2-2; D is undetermined. The CDR3 is 14 residues long. In germline, CDR1 is SGHAT, CDR2 FQNNGV. The CDR3: CANSLDRLAGELFF. The CDR3 nucleotides are TGTGCCAACAGCTTAGATCGTCTAGCCGGGGAGCTGTTTTTT.

This clonotype was detected many times. This chain links TRBV5-1 with TRBJ2-1, with 16 bases matching TRBD2. Per the germline V gene, CDR1 is SGHRS and CDR2 is YFSETQ. CDR3 size: 18 residues. The junction had 13 bases not matched to a gene; V was cut back by 7 bases and J by 6 bases. DNA of the CDR3: TGCGCCAGCCGAATCCTAGGGACTAGCGGGAGGGCCCGCAATGAGCAGTTCTTC. The encoded protein is CASRILGTSGRARNEQFF.

This clonotype has at least ten counts. CDR3 region: CASIITSGRAYEQYF. CDR3 in DNA: TGTGCCAGCATTATTACTAGCGGGAGGGCCTACGAGCAGTACTTC. The chain is built from TRBV6-1 and TRBJ2-7; 13 nucleotides agree with TRBD2. The V and J ends lost 7 bases and 2 bases, in that order; junction bases with no gene match: 5. The CDR3 spans 15 residues. Looked up from germline, CDR1 is MNHNS and CDR2 is SASEGT.